What follows is one T cell receptor beta chain and its context. Its antigen is not yet known. No much larger clonotype is one base removed from it; base qualities were not supplied. CDR1 SGHNT and CDR2 YYREEE are derived from the germline V gene (reference sequence). The CDR3 measures 15 amino acids from cysteine to phenylalanine. Of all the DNA, just the CDR3 is kept, 45 bases in frame from base 1. Ends trimmed: V by 2 bases, J by 6 bases; bases unmatched to a gene: 11. The sample belongs to a study of Ad26.COV2.S vaccination and SARS-CoV-2 variants (dated by TCRdb to about 2021). Turning to the overall study: Vaccine-arm donors were drawn from COV1001, a multicentre, randomized, double-blind, placebo-controlled phase I-IIa trial of Ad26.COV2.S in healthy adults. Dosing of Ad26.COV2.S was intramuscular, at either 5x10^10 or 1x10^11 viral particles, delivered as one shot or as two shots spaced 56 days apart. The specificity and breadth of SARS-CoV-2-reactive T cell receptors after Ad26.COV2.S vaccination were assessed by TCRbeta repertoire sequencing. The TCR-sequenced set comprised about 30 samples: approximately 19 Ad26.COV2.S vaccine recipients, 5 placebo recipients and 8 SARS-CoV-2 convalescent individuals. Trial participants were randomized into five groups of five: low-dose or high-dose Ad26.COV2.S given once or twice, or placebo on both occasions. Investigators remained blinded to trial group allocation during experiments and outcome assessment.

Explained via the paper, the treatment or condition label denotes: 15 to 20 received Ad26.COV2.S at low or high dose, single or two shots; 5 received placebo; per-sample allocation not given. Repertoires of vaccine and placebo recipients were sequenced from samples taken on day 63 after the first injection. Between 29 July and 7 August 2020, Cohort 1b enrolled fewer than 30 adults aged 18-55 years at one site in Boston, USA. As a vaccine, Ad26.COV2.S was a replication-incompetent adenovirus type 26 vector that expressed a prefusion-stabilized SARS-CoV-2 spike protein derived from the original Wuhan strain. Findings and caveats that apply to the study as a whole: The study lacked the statistical power to compare responses across vaccine doses or regimens. Spike-specific TCR breadth was higher in Ad26.COV2.S recipients than in placebo recipients (P = 0.0014). The authors noted that total T cell responses may have been underestimated by the TCR breadth and depth analyses. After vaccination, substantial breadth of spike-specific CD8+ and CD4+ T cell responses was reported. Vaccine and placebo recipients had comparable non-spike TCR breadth, which fits with the vaccine containing only spike.

The immunoSEQ Assay was used to sequence TCRbeta CDR3 regions. After extraction, genomic DNA underwent amplification by bias-controlled multiplex PCR, followed by high-throughput sequencing. In the authors' own workflow: To quantify the absolute abundance of each unique TCRbeta CDR3 region, sequences were collapsed and filtered. T cell fraction was estimated by normalizing TCRbeta template counts to usable DNA, which was measured by amplifying reference genes present in all nucleated cells. Repertoire TCRs were annotated as SARS-CoV-2-specific when V gene, CDR3 amino acid sequence and J gene were exactly matched to a known reactive TCR set. MIRA supplied the reference SARS-CoV-2 TCR set, which was filtered for enrichment in COVID-19-positive ImmuneCODE repertoires so that public or cross-reactive TCRs were removed. Using the MIRA antigens, annotated TCRs were further analysed by specific ORF or by position within an ORF. Depth was the summed frequency of annotated unique rearrangements, while breadth was defined as annotated unique rearrangements over total unique productive rearrangements. Group comparisons of TCR breadth used two-sided Wilcoxon rank-sum tests. Here the immuneACCESS table is served through TCRdb, limited to in-frame sequences with V and J called. Missing clones are a known gap in these copies; in checked studies unresolved V genes cover under half, and the rest lacks a known reason. For V, J and clone size, that table is used; D and trimming come from the DNA. The table for this sample lists approximately 420,000 clones; roughly 90% of them were counted only once. The top ten hold 3.6% of the sample.

Sequenced here: peripheral blood, sampled in a trial of Ad26.COV2.S vaccine versus placebo. The clonotype was recovered from a person aged 18 to 59 who received the Ad26.COV2.S COVID-19 vaccine or a placebo. The chain joins TRBV5-4 to TRBJ2-7, with 7 junctional bases fitting TRBD1. The CDR3 reads as follows: CASSFGGQNRIEQYF. Read as DNA, the sequence is TGTGCCAGCAGCTTTGGGGGACAGAACCGTATCGAGCAGTACTTC.